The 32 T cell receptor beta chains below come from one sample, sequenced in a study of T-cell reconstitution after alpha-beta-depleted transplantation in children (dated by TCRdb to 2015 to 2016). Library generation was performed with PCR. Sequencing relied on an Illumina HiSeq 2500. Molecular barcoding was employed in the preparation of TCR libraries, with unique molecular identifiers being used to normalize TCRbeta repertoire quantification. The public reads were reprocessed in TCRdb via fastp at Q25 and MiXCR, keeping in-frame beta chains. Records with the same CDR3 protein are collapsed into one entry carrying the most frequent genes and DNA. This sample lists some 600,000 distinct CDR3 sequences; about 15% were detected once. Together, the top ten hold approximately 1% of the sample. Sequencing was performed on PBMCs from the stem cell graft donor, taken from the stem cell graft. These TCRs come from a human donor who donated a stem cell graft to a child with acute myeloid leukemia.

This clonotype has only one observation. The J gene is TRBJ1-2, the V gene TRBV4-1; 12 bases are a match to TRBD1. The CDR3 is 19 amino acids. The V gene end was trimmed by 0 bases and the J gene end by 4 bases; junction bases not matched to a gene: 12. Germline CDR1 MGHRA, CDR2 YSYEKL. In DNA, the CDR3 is TGCGCCAGCAGCCAAGATAGATCGGAGGGACAGGGGGCAATCTATGGCTACACCTTC. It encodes CASSQDRSEGQGAIYGYTF.

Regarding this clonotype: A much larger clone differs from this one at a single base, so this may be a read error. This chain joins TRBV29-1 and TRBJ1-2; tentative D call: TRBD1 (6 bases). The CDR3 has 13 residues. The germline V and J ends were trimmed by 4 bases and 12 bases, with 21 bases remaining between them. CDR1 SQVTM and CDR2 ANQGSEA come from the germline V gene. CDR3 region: CSVGGTTLWGDTF. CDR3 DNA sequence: TGCAGCGTTGGGGGGACAACGCTTTGGGGCGACACCTTC.

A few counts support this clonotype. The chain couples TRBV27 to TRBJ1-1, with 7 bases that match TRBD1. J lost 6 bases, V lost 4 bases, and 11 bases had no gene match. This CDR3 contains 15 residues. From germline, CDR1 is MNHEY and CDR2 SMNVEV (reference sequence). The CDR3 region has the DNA TGTGCCAGCAGTTGGTCCCTAGGGGGCGATTCTGAAGCTTTCTTT. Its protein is CASSWSLGGDSEAFF.

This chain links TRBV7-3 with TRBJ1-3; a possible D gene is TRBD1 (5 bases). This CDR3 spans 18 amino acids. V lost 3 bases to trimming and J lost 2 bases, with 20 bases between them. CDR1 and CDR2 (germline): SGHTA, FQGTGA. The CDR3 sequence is CASSFVRGDASAGNTIYF. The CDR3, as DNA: TGTGCCAGCAGCTTCGTTAGAGGGGACGCCTCGGCTGGAAACACCATATATTTT.

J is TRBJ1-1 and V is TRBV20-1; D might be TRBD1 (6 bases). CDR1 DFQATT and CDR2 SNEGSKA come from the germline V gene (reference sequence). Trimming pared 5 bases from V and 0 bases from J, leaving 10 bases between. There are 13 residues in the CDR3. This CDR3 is CSAPGQMNTEAFF. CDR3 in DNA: TGCAGTGCTCCGGGACAAATGAACACTGAAGCTTTCTTT.

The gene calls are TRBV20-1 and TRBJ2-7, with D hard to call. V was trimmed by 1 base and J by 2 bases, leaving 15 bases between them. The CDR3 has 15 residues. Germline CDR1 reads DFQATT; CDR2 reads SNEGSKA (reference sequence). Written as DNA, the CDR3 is TGCAGTGCTAGAGCCCCCCAGAGCCTGGCCTACGAGCAGTACGTC. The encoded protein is CSARAPQSLAYEQYV.

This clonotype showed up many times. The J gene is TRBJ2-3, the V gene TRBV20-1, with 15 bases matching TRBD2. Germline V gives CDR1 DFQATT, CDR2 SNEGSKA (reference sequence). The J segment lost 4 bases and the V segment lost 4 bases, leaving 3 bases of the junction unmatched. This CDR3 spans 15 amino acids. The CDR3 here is CSAIRTSGGADTQYF. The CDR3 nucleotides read TGCAGTGCTATCAGGACTAGCGGGGGGGCAGATACGCAGTATTTT.

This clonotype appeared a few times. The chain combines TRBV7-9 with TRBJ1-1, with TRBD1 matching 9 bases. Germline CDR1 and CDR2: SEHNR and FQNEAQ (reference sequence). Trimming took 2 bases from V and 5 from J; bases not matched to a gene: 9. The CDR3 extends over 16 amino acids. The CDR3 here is CASSLLRETGGTEAFF. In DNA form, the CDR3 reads TGTGCCAGCAGCTTACTGAGGGAGACAGGGGGTACTGAAGCTTTCTTT.

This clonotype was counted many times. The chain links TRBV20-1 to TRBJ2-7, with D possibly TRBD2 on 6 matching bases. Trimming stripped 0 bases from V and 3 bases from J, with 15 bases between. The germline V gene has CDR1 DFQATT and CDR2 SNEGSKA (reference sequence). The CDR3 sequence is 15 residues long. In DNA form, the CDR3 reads TGCAGTGCTAGAGATACCCCCGGGGGAGTCTACGAGCAGTACTTC. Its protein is CSARDTPGGVYEQYF.

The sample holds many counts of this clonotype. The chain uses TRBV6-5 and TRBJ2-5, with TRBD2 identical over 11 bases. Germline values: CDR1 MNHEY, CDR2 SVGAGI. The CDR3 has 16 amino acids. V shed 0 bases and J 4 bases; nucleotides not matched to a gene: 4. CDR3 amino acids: CASSYSPTSGVETQYF. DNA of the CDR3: TGTGCCAGCAGTTACTCCCCGACTAGCGGGGTAGAGACCCAGTACTTC.

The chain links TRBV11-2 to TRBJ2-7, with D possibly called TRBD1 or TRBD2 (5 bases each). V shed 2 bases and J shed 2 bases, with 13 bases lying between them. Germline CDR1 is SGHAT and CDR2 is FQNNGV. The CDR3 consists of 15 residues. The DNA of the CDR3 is TGTGCCAGCAGCTTAACCTCGGGGCTTACCTACGAGCAGTACTTC. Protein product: CASSLTSGLTYEQYF.

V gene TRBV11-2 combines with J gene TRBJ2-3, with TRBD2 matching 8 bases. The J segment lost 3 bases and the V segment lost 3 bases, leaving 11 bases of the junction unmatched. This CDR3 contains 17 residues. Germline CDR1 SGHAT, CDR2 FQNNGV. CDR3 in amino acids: CASSFRGGPLRTDTQYF. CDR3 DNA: TGTGCCAGCAGCTTCCGGGGGGGGCCACTACGGACAGATACGCAGTATTTT.

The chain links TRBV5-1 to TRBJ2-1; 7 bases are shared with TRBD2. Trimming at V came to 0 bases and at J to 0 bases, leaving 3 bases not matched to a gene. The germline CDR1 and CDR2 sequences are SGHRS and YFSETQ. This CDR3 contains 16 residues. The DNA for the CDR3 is TGCGCCAGCAGCTTGGGGGGGACTACCTCCTACAATGAGCAGTTCTTC. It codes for CASSLGGTTSYNEQFF.

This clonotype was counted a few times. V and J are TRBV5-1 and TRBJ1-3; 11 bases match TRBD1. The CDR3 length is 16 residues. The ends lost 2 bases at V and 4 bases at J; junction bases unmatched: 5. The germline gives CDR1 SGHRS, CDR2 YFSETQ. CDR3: CASSLGQGAEGNTIYF. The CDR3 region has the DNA TGCGCCAGCAGCTTAGGACAGGGGGCGGAAGGAAACACCATATATTTT.

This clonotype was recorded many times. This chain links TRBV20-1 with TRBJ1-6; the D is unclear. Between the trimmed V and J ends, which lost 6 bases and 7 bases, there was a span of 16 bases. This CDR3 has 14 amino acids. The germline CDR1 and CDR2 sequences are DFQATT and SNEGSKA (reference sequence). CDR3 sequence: CSARLGSSNSPLHF. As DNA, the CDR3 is TGCAGTGCCCGATTGGGGAGTTCAAATTCACCCCTCCACTTT.

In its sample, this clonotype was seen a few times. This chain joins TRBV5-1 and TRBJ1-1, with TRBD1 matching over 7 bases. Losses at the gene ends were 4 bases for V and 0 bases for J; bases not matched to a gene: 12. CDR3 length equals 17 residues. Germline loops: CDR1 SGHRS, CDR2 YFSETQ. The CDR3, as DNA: TGCGCCAGCAGCCCTCGACAGGGCCCCAACGTGAACACTGAAGCTTTCTTT. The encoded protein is CASSPRQGPNVNTEAFF.

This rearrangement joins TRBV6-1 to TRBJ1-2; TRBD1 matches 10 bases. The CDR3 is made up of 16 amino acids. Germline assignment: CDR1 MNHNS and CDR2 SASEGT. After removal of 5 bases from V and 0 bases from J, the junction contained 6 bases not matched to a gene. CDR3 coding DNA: TGTGCCAGCAGTCGGAGGACAGGGGGAGCTAACTATGGCTACACCTTC. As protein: CASSRRTGGANYGYTF.

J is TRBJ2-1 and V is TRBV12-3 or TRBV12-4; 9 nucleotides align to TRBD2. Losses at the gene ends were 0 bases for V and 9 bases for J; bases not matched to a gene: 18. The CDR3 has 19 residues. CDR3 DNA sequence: TGTGCCAGCAGTTTAGCCCTCGTAAGCGGGGGGCCCCGATTACCTGAGCAGTTCTTC. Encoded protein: CASSLALVSGGPRLPEQFF.

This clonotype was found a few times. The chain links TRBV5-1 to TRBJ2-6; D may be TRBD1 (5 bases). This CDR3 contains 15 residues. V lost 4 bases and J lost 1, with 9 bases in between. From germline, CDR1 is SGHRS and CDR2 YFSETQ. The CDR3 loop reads CASSPAGSGANVLTF. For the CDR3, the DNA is TGCGCCAGCAGCCCCGCAGGGTCTGGGGCCAACGTCCTGACTTTC.

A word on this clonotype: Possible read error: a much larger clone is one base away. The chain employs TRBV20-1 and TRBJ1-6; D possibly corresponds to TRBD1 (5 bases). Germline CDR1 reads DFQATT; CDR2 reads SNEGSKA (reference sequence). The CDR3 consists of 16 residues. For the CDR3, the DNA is TGCTGTGCCGCGTCCTTGGGGCGAACCTATAATTCACCCCTCCACTTT. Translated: CCAASLGRTYNSPLHF.

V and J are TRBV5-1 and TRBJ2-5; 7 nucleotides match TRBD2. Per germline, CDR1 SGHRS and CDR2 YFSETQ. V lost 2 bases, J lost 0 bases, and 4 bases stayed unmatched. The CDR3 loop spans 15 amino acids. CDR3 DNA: TGCGCCAGCAGCTTAAGCGGGGATAACCAAGAGACCCAGTACTTC. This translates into CASSLSGDNQETQYF. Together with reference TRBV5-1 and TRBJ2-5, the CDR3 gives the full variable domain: KAGVTQTPRYLIKTRGQQVTLSCSPISGHRSVSWYQQTPGQGLQFLFEYFSETQRNKGNFPGRFSGRQFSNSRSEMNVSTLELGDSALYLCASSLSGDNQETQYFGPGTRLLVL.

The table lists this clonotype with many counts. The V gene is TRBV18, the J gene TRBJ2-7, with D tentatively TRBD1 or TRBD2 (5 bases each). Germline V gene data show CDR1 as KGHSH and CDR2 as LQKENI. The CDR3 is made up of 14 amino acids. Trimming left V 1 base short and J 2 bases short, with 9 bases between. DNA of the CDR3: TGTGCCAGCTCACCACAGTGGGACCCCTACGAGCAGTACGTC. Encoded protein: CASSPQWDPYEQYV.

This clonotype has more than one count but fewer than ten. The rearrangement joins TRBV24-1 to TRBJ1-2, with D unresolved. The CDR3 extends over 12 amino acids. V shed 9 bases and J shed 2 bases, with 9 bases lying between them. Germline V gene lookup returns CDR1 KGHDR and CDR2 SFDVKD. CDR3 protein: CATFAVNYGYTF. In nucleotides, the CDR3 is TGTGCCACCTTCGCTGTGAACTATGGCTACACCTTC.

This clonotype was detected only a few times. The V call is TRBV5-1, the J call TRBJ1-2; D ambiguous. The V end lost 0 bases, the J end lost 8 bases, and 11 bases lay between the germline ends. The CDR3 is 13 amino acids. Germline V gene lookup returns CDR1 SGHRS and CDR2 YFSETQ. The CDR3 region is CASSLAEMEGYTF. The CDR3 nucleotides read TGCGCCAGCAGCTTGGCTGAGATGGAGGGCTACACCTTC.

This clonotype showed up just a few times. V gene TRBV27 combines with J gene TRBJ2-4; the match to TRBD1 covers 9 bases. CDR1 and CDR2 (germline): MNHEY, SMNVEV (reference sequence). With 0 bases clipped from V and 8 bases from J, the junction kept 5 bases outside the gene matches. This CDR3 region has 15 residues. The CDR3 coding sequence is TGTGCCAGCAGTTTATCACAGGGGGCGAAGGACATTCAGTACTTC. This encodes CASSLSQGAKDIQYF.

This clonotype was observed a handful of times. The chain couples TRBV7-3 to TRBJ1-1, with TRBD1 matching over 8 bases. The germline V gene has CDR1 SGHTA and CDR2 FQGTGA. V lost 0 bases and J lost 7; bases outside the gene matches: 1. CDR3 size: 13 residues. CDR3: CASSLTDRDEAFF. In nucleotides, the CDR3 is TGTGCCAGCAGCTTAACGGACAGGGATGAAGCTTTCTTT.

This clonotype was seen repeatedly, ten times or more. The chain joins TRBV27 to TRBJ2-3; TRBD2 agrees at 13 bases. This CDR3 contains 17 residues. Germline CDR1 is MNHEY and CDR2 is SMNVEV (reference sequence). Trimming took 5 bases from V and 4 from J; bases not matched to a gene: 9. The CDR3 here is CASSPNFGLAGADTQYF. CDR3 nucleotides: TGTGCCAGCAGTCCAAACTTCGGACTAGCGGGGGCAGATACGCAGTATTTT.

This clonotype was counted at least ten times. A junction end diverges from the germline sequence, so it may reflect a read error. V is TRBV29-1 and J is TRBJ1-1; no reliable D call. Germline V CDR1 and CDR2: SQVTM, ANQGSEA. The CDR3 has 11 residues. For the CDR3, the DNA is TGCAGCGTTGTAGGGAACGCTGAAGCTTTCTTT. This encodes CSVVGNAEAFF.

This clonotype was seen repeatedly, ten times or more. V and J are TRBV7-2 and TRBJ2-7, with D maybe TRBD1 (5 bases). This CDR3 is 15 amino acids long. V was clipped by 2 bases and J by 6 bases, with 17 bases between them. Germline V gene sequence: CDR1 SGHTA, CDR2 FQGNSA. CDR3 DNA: TGTGCCAGCAGCTTAAGGGGCTACGAAATTTCCGAGCAGTACTTC. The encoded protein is CASSLRGYEISEQYF. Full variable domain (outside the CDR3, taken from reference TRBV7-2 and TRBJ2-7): GAGVSQSPSNKVTEKGKDVELRCDPISGHTALYWYRQSLGQGLEFLIYFQGNSAPDKSGLPSDRFSAERTGGSVSTLTIQRTQQEDSAVYLCASSLRGYEISEQYFGPGTRLTVT.

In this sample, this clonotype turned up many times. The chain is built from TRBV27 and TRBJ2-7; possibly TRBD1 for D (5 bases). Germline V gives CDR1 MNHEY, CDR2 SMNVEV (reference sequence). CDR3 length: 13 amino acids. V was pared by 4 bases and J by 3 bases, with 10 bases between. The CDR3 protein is CASSSSTVYEQYF. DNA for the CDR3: TGTGCCAGCAGTTCATCGACAGTCTACGAGCAGTACTTC.

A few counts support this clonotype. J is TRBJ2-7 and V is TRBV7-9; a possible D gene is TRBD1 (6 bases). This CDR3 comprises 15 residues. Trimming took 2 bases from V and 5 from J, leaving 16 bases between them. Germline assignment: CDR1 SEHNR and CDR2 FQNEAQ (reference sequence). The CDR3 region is CASSLWETGFNEQYF. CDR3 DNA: TGTGCCAGCAGCTTATGGGAGACAGGTTTCAACGAGCAGTACTTC.

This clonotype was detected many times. The CDR3 nucleotides read TGTGCCAGCAGCGCCGATCGCACAGATACGCAGTATTTT. It specifies CASSADRTDTQYF. The chain recombines TRBV7-8 with TRBJ2-3; no reliable D call. The V end was cut by 5 bases, the J end by 1 base, with 7 bases between. This CDR3 is 13 amino acids long. Germline CDR1 and CDR2: SGHVS and FQNEAQ.